This is a list of T cell receptor beta chains from one sample in a study of T cell changes during pregnancy in multiple sclerosis. The data were produced by immunoSEQ multiplex PCR, yet TCRdb's version contains in-frame clones alone and is incomplete. The sample shows about 71,000 clones, around nine tenths of them seen only once. This specimen consisted of peripheral blood, obtained in the third trimester of pregnancy. Receptors originate from a female donor with multiple sclerosis, enrolled in a pregnancy study. Both conserved end residues are part of each CDR3. A D gene is named only where the DNA matches it firmly. Some rows have no size entry. The others give once, few or many, or a class for an expanded clone.

v_call	clone_size	d_call	j_call	cdr3_nt	cdr3_aa
TRBV7-2	.	.	TRBJ1-5	TGTGCCAGCAGCCCCCGCGGGGGGAGCCAGCCCCAGCATTTT	CASSPRGGSQPQHF
TRBV7-8	.	.	TRBJ1-5	TGTGCCAGCAGCCGGGATGGTCAGCCCCAGCATTTT	CASSRDGQPQHF
TRBV9	.	TRBD1	TRBJ2-5	TGTGCCAGCAGCGCAACGACAGGGGTTCAAGAGACCCAGTACTTC	CASSATTGVQETQYF
TRBV6-5	.	.	TRBJ2-7	TGTGCCAGCAGTTCCGGGACAAACTACGAGCAGTACTTC	CASSSGTNYEQYF
TRBV23-1	.	TRBD1	TRBJ2-7	TGCGCCAACATACGCCTCTCGCTTCCGGGACAGAGCTCCTACGAGCAGTACTTC	CANIRLSLPGQSSYEQYF
TRBV10-2	few	.	TRBJ1-2	TGCGCCAGCTTGAGGGGGGGGGCGCGGGGCTACACCTTC	CASLRGGARGYTF
TRBV6-5	once	TRBD2	TRBJ2-1	TGTGCCAGCTCCAGGGACTATGAGGGGCCCAATGAGCAGTTCTTC	CASSRDYEGPNEQFF
TRBV6-5	.	TRBD2	TRBJ2-7	TGTGCCAGCAGTTACGGGACTAGCGCCTACGAGCAGTACTTC	CASSYGTSAYEQYF
TRBV2	.	TRBD2	TRBJ2-7	TGTGCCAGCACTTTTGCTGGCGGGAGATACGAGCAGTACTTC	CASTFAGGRYEQYF
TRBV5-6	.	TRBD2	TRBJ2-3	TGTGCCAGCAGCTTGTGGGCTAGCGGGAGTTTGATTACAGATACGCAGTATTTT	CASSLWASGSLITDTQYF
TRBV6-1	.	TRBD2	TRBJ2-3	TGTGCCAGCAGCGAGCGGGGTTTCACAGATACGCAGTATTTT	CASSERGFTDTQYF
TRBV7-7	.	TRBD1	TRBJ2-1	TGTGCCAGCAGCGGGGGGACAGGGGGCGGTGAGCAGTTCTTC	CASSGGTGGGEQFF
TRBV6-4	.	TRBD2	TRBJ2-1	TGTGCCAGCAGTGACGGGCTAGCGGACAATGAGCAGTTCTTC	CASSDGLADNEQFF
TRBV19	.	TRBD1	TRBJ1-5	TGTGCCAGTAGTGAGACAGGGGGCGTAAGCAATCAGCCCCAGCATTTT	CASSETGGVSNQPQHF
TRBV27	.	.	TRBJ1-5	TGTGCCAGCAGTTTAATCGGGGGTAGTGATCAGCCCCAGCATTTT	CASSLIGGSDQPQHF
TRBV6-1	.	.	TRBJ2-2	TGTGCCAGCAGTGGACTAAGCGGGTGGGGCACCGGGGAGCTGTTTTTT	CASSGLSGWGTGELFF
TRBV5-1	once	TRBD1	TRBJ1-4	TGCGCCAGCAGCTTGGTACAGGGGGGGAATGAAAAACTGTTTTTT	CASSLVQGGNEKLFF
TRBV19	.	.	TRBJ1-1	TGTGCCAGTAGTATGGGGGGGGGCGCTGAAGCTTTCTTT	CASSMGGGAEAFF
TRBV5-1	.	.	TRBJ2-1	TGCGCCAGCGCCAACGGGAGCAAGAACAATGAGCAGTTCTTC	CASANGSKNNEQFF
TRBV19	.	TRBD1	TRBJ1-5	TGTGCCAGTAGTATAGTTTGTATCTTTGGGACTATGGACAGGGTAGGTCAGCCCCAGCATTTT	CASSIVCIFGTMDRVGQPQHF
TRBV7-9	.	TRBD2	TRBJ2-3	TGTGCCAGCAGCTTCAGGACTAGCGGGTCCTCAGATACGCAGTATTTT	CASSFRTSGSSDTQYF
TRBV19	.	.	TRBJ1-4	TGTGCCAGTAGTACGGGAAACTATGGCGGTGAAAAACTGTTTTTT	CASSTGNYGGEKLFF
TRBV7-9	.	TRBD2	TRBJ2-1	TGTGCCAGCAGCTTGACTAGCGGGAGGGATAGAGGGGACTACAATGAGCAGTTCTTC	CASSLTSGRDRGDYNEQFF